The 32 T cell receptor beta chains reported below all come from one sample, sequenced in a study of T-cell reconstitution after alpha-beta-depleted transplantation in children. The TCRbeta library was prepared with unique molecular identifiers. MiXCR was run by TCRdb on the PCR reads, yielding one entry per CDR3 protein. The data hold some 300,000 distinct CDR3 sequences, with around a tenth observed a single time. The sample was PBMCs, taken before TCRalphabeta/CD19-depleted stem cell transplant. These receptors were taken from a boy in the first two years of life with acute myeloid leukemia, due to receive a stem cell transplant.

This clonotype was detected many times. The junction does not match germline at one end; this may be a read error. This chain uses TRBV7-2 with TRBJ1-3, with 7 bases fitting TRBD1. In germline, CDR1 is SGHTA, CDR2 FQGNSA. The CDR3 runs to 15 residues. The CDR3 nucleotides are TGTGCCAGCAGTTTAGGCAGGGGGTCCGGAAACACCATATATTTT. Its translation is CASSLGRGSGNTIYF.

This clonotype showed up just a few times. The J gene is TRBJ1-5, the V gene TRBV20-1; D possibly corresponds to TRBD1 (5 bases). Deletions cut 3 bases from V and 3 bases from J, with 12 bases between. CDR1 is DFQATT and CDR2 is SNEGSKA in the germline V gene (reference sequence). CDR3 length: 14 amino acids. The CDR3 bases are TGCAGTGCTAGGCCGGGACGCCACAATCAGCCCCAGCATTTT. Translated: CSARPGRHNQPQHF.

This clonotype was counted between two and nine times. V usage is TRBV9 and J usage is TRBJ2-1; 7 bases align to TRBD1. J gave up 7 bases and V 3 bases, and 4 bases lay outside the gene matches. The length of the CDR3 is 13 residues. Germline CDR1 and CDR2: SGDLS and YYNGEE. CDR3 DNA: TGTGCCAGCAGCGGTAACAGGGGAAATGAGCAGTTCTTC. Its protein product is CASSGNRGNEQFF.

The table lists this clonotype with many counts. The chain couples TRBV25-1 to TRBJ2-7; D unclear. The V end was cut by 4 bases, the J end by 5 bases, with 3 bases between. Germline V lookup: CDR1 MGHDK, CDR2 SYGVNS. The CDR3 runs to 10 residues. The CDR3, as DNA: TGTGCCAGCAGTGCCAACGAGCAGTACTTC. Translation: CASSANEQYF.

With regard to this clonotype: One base away lies a much larger clone, so this may be a sequencing read error. The chain is built from TRBV28 and TRBJ2-1; TRBD1 aligns across 10 bases. The CDR3 has 16 residues. Germline lookup yields CDR1 MDHEN and CDR2 SYDVKM. Trimming at V came to 7 bases and at J to 9 bases, leaving 15 bases not matched to a gene. The DNA of the CDR3 is TGTGCCAGCACTTTGGGAGGGACAGGGGACTTTGGTGAGCAGTTCTTC. Residues: CASTLGGTGDFGEQFF.

V and J are TRBV4-3 and TRBJ1-1; 9 positions agree with TRBD1. The germline V gene has CDR1 LGHNA and CDR2 YSLEER. The CDR3 consists of 17 residues. V lost 0 bases to trimming and J lost 2 bases; unmatched junction nucleotides: 7. The CDR3 nucleotides read TGCGCCAGCAGCCAAGATTCCACAGGGGGCTTTAACACTGAAGCTTTCTTT. This encodes CASSQDSTGGFNTEAFF.

This clonotype was seen many times. V usage is TRBV29-1 and J usage is TRBJ2-7; TRBD2 agrees at 13 bases. V trimming: 4 bases; J trimming: 2 bases; junction bases outside the gene matches: 2. CDR1 and CDR2 (germline): SQVTM, ANQGSEA. The CDR3 length is 14 residues. CDR3 loop: CSVALAGGPYEQYF. Here the CDR3 DNA reads TGCAGCGTTGCACTAGCGGGAGGGCCCTACGAGCAGTACTTC.

The chain links TRBV10-3 to TRBJ2-1; D possibly uses TRBD1 or TRBD2 (5 bases each). The V and J ends lost 2 bases and 0 bases respectively, with 8 bases between them. Germline CDR1 and CDR2: ENHRY and SYGVKD. This CDR3 has 15 residues. Here the CDR3 DNA reads TGTGCCATCAGTGAGGGGGGACCCTCCTACAATGAGCAGTTCTTC. Amino acid sequence: CAISEGGPSYNEQFF.

This clonotype was detected many times. J is TRBJ2-3 and V is TRBV11-3; 9 nucleotides agree with TRBD2. Germline lookup yields CDR1 SGHNT and CDR2 YENEEA. Trimming cost V 1 base and J 5 bases; bases outside gene matches: 7. The CDR3 spans 16 residues. The CDR3 nucleotides read TGTGCCAGCAGCTTAGTGGCGGGAGGGCGGGGAGATACGCAGTATTTT. Translated: CASSLVAGGRGDTQYF.

V gene TRBV18 combines with J gene TRBJ2-7; 7 bases match TRBD1. With V trimmed by 0 bases and J by 0 bases, 5 bases remained unmatched. Germline V gene sequence: CDR1 KGHSH, CDR2 LQKENI. This CDR3 spans 16 amino acids. The CDR3 coding sequence is TGTGCCAGCTCACCACCTTTCACAGGGGACTCCTACGAGCAGTACTTC. This encodes CASSPPFTGDSYEQYF.

This clonotype was observed at least ten times. The J gene is TRBJ2-3, the V gene TRBV5-1, with D possibly matching TRBD1 (5 bases). The CDR3 is 15 amino acids. Germline V gives CDR1 SGHRS, CDR2 YFSETQ. The V gene lost 4 bases and the J gene lost 0 bases, with 12 bases spanning the gap. The DNA for the CDR3 is TGCGCCAGCAGCACACAGGTTTCTAGCACAGATACGCAGTATTTT. Translated: CASSTQVSSTDTQYF.

There are many counts of this clonotype. The chain combines TRBV12-3 or TRBV12-4 with TRBJ2-7, with TRBD2 matching over 14 bases. This CDR3 has 16 amino acids. J was trimmed by 2 bases and V by 5 bases; bases with no gene match: 5. The CDR3 loop is CASSPGTSGRTYEQYF. In DNA form, the CDR3 reads TGTGCCAGCAGTCCCGGGACTAGCGGGAGAACCTACGAGCAGTACTTC.

This clonotype was found many times. The chain joins TRBV7-9 to TRBJ2-3; TRBD1 matches at 7 bases. V lost 11 bases and J lost 5; bases outside the gene matches: 7. CDR1 and CDR2 (germline): SEHNR, FQNEAQ (reference sequence). This CDR3 spans 12 amino acids. The CDR3 loop is CAEQGYGDTQYF. DNA for the CDR3: TGTGCCGAACAGGGGTATGGAGATACGCAGTATTTT.

The gene calls are TRBV5-6 and TRBJ2-2; D not certain. V lost 4 bases to trimming and J lost 0 bases, with 10 bases between them. The CDR3 contains 15 residues. CDR1 is SGHDT, CDR2 YYEEEE, per germline. As DNA, the CDR3 is TGTGCCAGCAGCCGCTATTTGGCGAACACCGGGGAGCTGTTTTTT. Translating gives CASSRYLANTGELFF.

There are many counts of this clonotype. The chain carries TRBV27 and TRBJ2-7; the match to TRBD1 covers 8 bases. Germline trimming cut 1 base from V and 7 bases from J; bases unmatched to any gene: 15. The CDR3 is 17 amino acids. Germline values: CDR1 MNHEY, CDR2 SMNVEV (reference sequence). The CDR3 region has the DNA TGTGCCAGCAGTTTATTACCCCGGACAGGGTGGCTGGGAGAGCAGTACTTC. Encoded protein: CASSLLPRTGWLGEQYF.

This clonotype has at least ten counts. The chain couples TRBV20-1 to TRBJ2-7; D remains ambiguous. V lost 5 bases and J 4 bases, leaving 6 bases between the germline ends. CDR1 and CDR2 (germline): DFQATT, SNEGSKA (reference sequence). This CDR3 has 10 residues. CDR3 loop: CSAGMYEQYF. CDR3 nucleotide sequence: TGCAGTGCTGGGATGTACGAGCAGTACTTC.

This clonotype was observed many times. The chain has TRBV7-9 and TRBJ2-1, with a possible D match to TRBD2 (5 bases). The germline V and J ends were trimmed by 6 bases and 0 bases, with 12 bases remaining between them. In germline, CDR1 is SEHNR, CDR2 FQNEAQ (reference sequence). The CDR3 covers 15 residues. The CDR3 nucleotides are TGTGCCAGCAGTCTTGTTAGCGACTCCTACAATGAGCAGTTCTTC. Translation: CASSLVSDSYNEQFF.

This clonotype has a handful of counts. The chain recombines TRBV12-3 or TRBV12-4 with TRBJ2-4; 7 bases agree with TRBD1. J was trimmed by 1 base and V by 5 bases; bases with no gene match: 8. The CDR3 consists of 16 residues. CDR3 DNA sequence: TGTGCCAGCAGTCTTCAGGGGGTTCGGGCCAAAAACATTCAGTACTTC. Its translation is CASSLQGVRAKNIQYF.

There are many counts of this clonotype. The rearrangement links TRBV29-1 to TRBJ1-1; D call uncertain. V was pared by 4 bases and J by 4 bases, with 10 bases between. The germline CDR1 and CDR2 sequences are SQVTM and ANQGSEA. This CDR3 comprises 12 residues. The DNA for the CDR3 is TGCAGCGTTGGGGCATGGATCACTGAAGCTTTCTTT. Protein: CSVGAWITEAFF.

Ten or more counts support this clonotype. The V and J genes are TRBV20-1 and TRBJ1-6, with a tentative D call TRBD1 (6 bases). Germline CDR1 reads DFQATT; CDR2 reads SNEGSKA (reference sequence). Trimming pared 6 bases from V and 0 bases from J, leaving 15 bases between. This CDR3 spans 16 amino acids. CDR3 coding DNA: TGCAGTGCCAGTCGCAGGGGAGGCTCCTATAATTCACCCCTCCACTTT. This sequence encodes CSASRRGGSYNSPLHF.

This clonotype was recorded many times. CDR3 bases: TGTGCCAGCAGCTTACCAGGGAACGAGCAGTTCTTC. It translates to CASSLPGNEQFF. The chain has TRBV7-3 and TRBJ2-1, with D perhaps matching TRBD1 (5 bases). The V end was cut by 2 bases, the J end by 10 bases, with 9 bases between. Germline CDR1 SGHTA, CDR2 FQGTGA. CDR3 length: 12 amino acids.

This clonotype was picked up many times. This chain connects TRBV30 to TRBJ2-5; D ambiguous. The CDR3 consists of 11 residues. V shed 0 bases and J shed 5 bases, with 4 bases lying between them. Germline values: CDR1 GTSNPN, CDR2 SVGIG (reference sequence). The CDR3 DNA reads TGTGCCTGGAGTGTAGGGGAGACCCAGTACTTC. This sequence encodes CAWSVGETQYF. The full variable domain, with the rest looked up from reference TRBV30 and TRBJ2-5, is SQTIHQWPATLVQPVGSPLSLECTVEGTSNPNLYWYRQAAGRGLQLLFYSVGIGQISSEVPQNLSASRPQDRQFILSSKKLLLSDSGFYLCAWSVGETQYFGPGTRLLVL.

This clonotype was observed at least ten times. The rearrangement links TRBV20-1 to TRBJ2-3; D is possibly TRBD2 (5 bases). V shed 1 base and J shed 4 bases, with 21 bases lying between them. Germline values: CDR1 DFQATT, CDR2 SNEGSKA (reference sequence). The CDR3 sequence is 17 residues long. This CDR3 reads CSARVALGTLKADTQYF. The CDR3 nucleotides are TGCAGTGCTAGAGTGGCACTAGGAACCCTCAAGGCAGATACGCAGTATTTT.

Many counts were recorded for this clonotype. V usage is TRBV5-1 and J usage is TRBJ2-2; TRBD2 is a possible D gene (5 bases). The CDR3 contains 22 residues. Per germline, CDR1 SGHRS and CDR2 YFSETQ. Trimming stripped 4 bases from V and 6 bases from J, with 37 bases between. The CDR3 reads CASSHLGYELGYGLFNSGELFF. CDR3 bases: TGCGCCAGCAGCCACTTGGGGTATGAGTTGGGATATGGACTGTTTAATTCCGGGGAGCTGTTTTTT.

This clonotype was recorded many times. This chain connects TRBV27 to TRBJ2-3; 8 bases map to TRBD2. Germline CDR1 reads MNHEY; CDR2 reads SMNVEV (reference sequence). V trimming: 2 bases; J trimming: 2 bases; junction bases outside the gene matches: 3. The CDR3 has 15 residues. The CDR3 sequence: CASSLRLAFTDTQYF. In DNA, the CDR3 is TGTGCCAGCAGTTTAAGACTAGCGTTCACAGATACGCAGTATTTT.

There are a few counts of this clonotype. This rearrangement joins TRBV6-5 to TRBJ2-7; TRBD2 aligns across 9 bases. With 4 bases clipped from V and 3 bases from J, the junction kept 7 bases outside the gene matches. CDR3 size: 15 residues. The V gene's germline CDR1 is MNHEY and CDR2 SVGAGI. Here the CDR3 reads CASSWHKAGGYEQYF. In DNA, the CDR3 is TGTGCCAGCAGTTGGCATAAAGCGGGAGGCTACGAGCAGTACTTC.

The V gene is TRBV27, the J gene TRBJ1-2; tentatively, D is TRBD1 (6 bases). This CDR3 comprises 16 residues. Trimming stripped 2 bases from V and 4 bases from J, with 17 bases between. Germline CDR1 reads MNHEY; CDR2 reads SMNVEV (reference sequence). The CDR3 coding sequence is TGTGCCAGCAGTTTACTTCCCAAGGGGGGTGGCTATGGCTACACCTTC. As protein: CASSLLPKGGGYGYTF.

A single count supports this clonotype. The rearrangement uses TRBV3-1 and TRBJ2-1; tentatively, D is TRBD1 (6 bases). This CDR3 region has 16 residues. Between the trimmed V and J ends, which lost 11 bases and 4 bases, there was a span of 24 bases. CDR1 LGHDT and CDR2 YNNKEL come from the germline V gene (reference sequence). The CDR3 DNA reads TGTGCCTCCTCCAAGGGGGTCGTGACTACTTACAATGAGCAGTTCTTC. The encoded protein is CASSKGVVTTYNEQFF.

This clonotype was seen ten or more times. The gene calls are TRBV28 and TRBJ1-2; D is uncertain. CDR3 length: 12 residues. CDR1 MDHEN and CDR2 SYDVKM come from the germline V gene. Trimming pared 4 bases from V and 6 bases from J, leaving 9 bases between. DNA for the CDR3: TGTGCCAGCAGTTCTAGGGTTCATGGCTACACCTTC. Translating it yields CASSSRVHGYTF.

The rearrangement uses TRBV7-2 and TRBJ2-5; 16 bases are shared with TRBD2. This CDR3 region has 18 residues. V gave up 0 bases and J gave up 5 bases; unmatched junction bases: 6. From germline, CDR1 is SGHTA and CDR2 FQGNSA. CDR3 region: CASSLASGLAGGQETQYF. Here the CDR3 DNA reads TGTGCCAGCAGCTTAGCCTCGGGACTAGCGGGAGGGCAGGAGACCCAGTACTTC. The full variable domain, completed using reference TRBV7-2 and TRBJ2-5, is GAGVSQSPSNKVTEKGKDVELRCDPISGHTALYWYRQSLGQGLEFLIYFQGNSAPDKSGLPSDRFSAERTGGSVSTLTIQRTQQEDSAVYLCASSLASGLAGGQETQYFGPGTRLLVL.

There are many counts of this clonotype. The chain employs TRBV12-3 or TRBV12-4 and TRBJ1-3; perhaps TRBD1 as D (5 bases). This CDR3 is 16 amino acids long. Trimming stripped 2 bases from V and 3 bases from J, with 14 bases between. The CDR3 loop is CASSLPRDGGGNTIYF. CDR3 sequence (DNA): TGTGCCAGCAGTTTACCTCGGGACGGTGGTGGAAACACCATATATTTT.

This clonotype has a count of ten or more. The chain links TRBV10-3 to TRBJ1-2; D might be TRBD1 (6 bases). The germline V gene has CDR1 ENHRY and CDR2 SYGVKD. V was shortened by 6 bases and J by 2 bases, with 10 bases between the two germline ends. The CDR3 totals 13 residues. CDR3 loop: CAISPGTNYGYTF. CDR3 sequence (DNA): TGTGCCATCAGCCCCGGGACAAACTATGGCTACACCTTC.